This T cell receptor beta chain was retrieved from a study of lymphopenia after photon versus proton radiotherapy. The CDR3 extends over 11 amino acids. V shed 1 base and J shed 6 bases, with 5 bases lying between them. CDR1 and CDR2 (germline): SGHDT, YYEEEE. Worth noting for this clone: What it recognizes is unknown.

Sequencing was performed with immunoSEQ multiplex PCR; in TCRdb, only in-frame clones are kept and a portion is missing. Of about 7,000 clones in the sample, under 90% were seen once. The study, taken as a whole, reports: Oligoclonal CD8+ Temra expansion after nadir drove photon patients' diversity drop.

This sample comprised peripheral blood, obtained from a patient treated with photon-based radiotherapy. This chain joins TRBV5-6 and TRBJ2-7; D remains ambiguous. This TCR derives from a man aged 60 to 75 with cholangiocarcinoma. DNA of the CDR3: TGTGCCAGCAGCTTGAGGCTCGAGCAGTACTTC. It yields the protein CASSLRLEQYF. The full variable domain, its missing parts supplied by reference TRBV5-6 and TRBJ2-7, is DAGVTQSPTHLIKTRGQQVTLRCSPKSGHDTVSWYQQALGQGPQFIFQYYEEEERQRGNFPDRFSGHQFPNYSSELNVNALLLGDSALYLCASSLRLEQYFGPGTRLTVT.